The rows below give T cell receptor beta chains drawn from one sample of a study of cytomegalovirus exposure and HLA in healthy donors. Sequencing used immunoSEQ multiplex PCR; TCRdb keeps in-frame clones, though not all of them. The table shows approximately 160,000 clones, with approximately 80% occurring only once. What was sequenced was PBMCs. The receptors were gathered from a male donor in good health and CMV-seropositive. Both conserved end residues are part of each CDR3. A D gene is named only where the DNA matches it firmly. A row's size may be missing; if present it is once, few, many or a size class.

D: -
V: TRBV25-1
size: once
J: TRBJ1-6
DNA: TGTGCCAGCAGTGAACCTTCTTATAATTCACCCCTCCACTTT
CDR3: CASSEPSYNSPLHF

D: -
V: TRBV27
size: -
J: TRBJ2-1
DNA: TGTGCCAGCAGGCCGAGGGGCCCGGAGGGACCCTACAATGAGCAGTTCTTC
CDR3: CASRPRGPEGPYNEQFF

D: TRBD2
V: TRBV6-6
size: -
J: TRBJ2-7
DNA: TGTGCCAGCAGTATCGGACTAGCTGGCGAGCAGTACTTC
CDR3: CASSIGLAGEQYF

D: -
V: TRBV6-1
size: -
J: TRBJ2-1
DNA: TGTGCCAGCAGTGAATTCGAGCGGGCCGGCCGGGGCGATGAGCAGTTCTTC
CDR3: CASSEFERAGRGDEQFF

D: -
V: TRBV28
size: -
J: TRBJ1-1
DNA: TGTGCCAGCAATATTATCGATCGGACAGCTGAAGCTTTCTTT
CDR3: CASNIIDRTAEAFF

D: TRBD1
V: TRBV14
size: -
J: TRBJ1-1
DNA: TGTGCCAGCAGCCAAGATGGACAGGGCCCTTCCACTGAAGCTTTCTTT
CDR3: CASSQDGQGPSTEAFF

D: TRBD1
V: TRBV18
size: -
J: TRBJ1-5
DNA: TGTGCCAGCTCCCCCGACAGGGGGCGAGGTCAGCCCCAGCATTTT
CDR3: CASSPDRGRGQPQHF

D: -
V: TRBV10-3
size: -
J: TRBJ1-2
DNA: TGTGCCATCAGTGAGCCCGTAGGACAGCCTAGGGGCTACACCTTC
CDR3: CAISEPVGQPRGYTF

D: TRBD1
V: TRBV25-1
size: -
J: TRBJ1-2
DNA: TGTGCCAGCAGTCTTGGGACAGGCTATGGCTACACCTTC
CDR3: CASSLGTGYGYTF

D: TRBD1
V: TRBV2
size: -
J: TRBJ2-1
DNA: TGTGCCAGCACTGTGGGACAGAGCTACTACAATGAGCAGTTCTTC
CDR3: CASTVGQSYYNEQFF

D: TRBD1
V: TRBV7-9
size: once
J: TRBJ1-4
DNA: TGTGCCAGCAGCTACGACAGGGGGGCTAATGAAAAACTGTTTTTT
CDR3: CASSYDRGANEKLFF

D: TRBD2
V: TRBV19
size: -
J: TRBJ2-1
DNA: TGTGCCAGTAGTATACAACTAGCGGTGGTCAATGAGCAGTTCTTC
CDR3: CASSIQLAVVNEQFF

D: -
V: TRBV4-1
size: -
J: TRBJ1-6
DNA: TGCGCCAGCAGCTTTCAGAGGGGGAGCTCCTATAATTCACCCCTCCACTTT
CDR3: CASSFQRGSSYNSPLHF

D: -
V: TRBV4-1
size: -
J: TRBJ1-6
DNA: TGCGCCAGCAGACAACCCTCGGGGGGGCTGAATTCACCCCTCCACTTT
CDR3: CASRQPSGGLNSPLHF

D: -
V: TRBV7-9
size: -
J: TRBJ1-6
DNA: TGTGCCAGCAGCTCCAGGGAAGGAAGGTCACCCCTCCACTTT
CDR3: CASSSREGRSPLHF

D: TRBD2
V: TRBV5-1
size: few
J: TRBJ2-5
DNA: TGCGCCCGAAAGGGTCTCGGAGGGAGGGGTGGAAAAGAGACCCAGTACTTC
CDR3: CARKGLGGRGGKETQYF

D: TRBD1
V: TRBV5-1
size: -
J: TRBJ1-2
DNA: TGCGCCAGCAGCTTGCCGACAGGGAACTATGGCTACACCTTC
CDR3: CASSLPTGNYGYTF

D: -
V: TRBV6-5
size: once
J: TRBJ1-2
DNA: TGTGCCAGCAGGCTAGGGAGGGAGTATGGCTACACCTTC
CDR3: CASRLGREYGYTF

D: TRBD1
V: TRBV7-8
size: -
J: TRBJ2-1
DNA: TGTGCCAGCAGCTTACCCTGGCGGGACAGGGGTTACAATGAGCAGTTCTTC
CDR3: CASSLPWRDRGYNEQFF

D: -
V: TRBV5-6
size: -
J: TRBJ1-5
DNA: TGTGCCAGCAGCTCAACCCAAGCGGGTCAGCCCCAGCATTTT
CDR3: CASSSTQAGQPQHF

D: TRBD1
V: TRBV6-6
size: few
J: TRBJ1-5
DNA: TGTGCCAGCAGTTCGGACAGGGACGGGAATCAGCCCCAGCATTTT
CDR3: CASSSDRDGNQPQHF

D: -
V: TRBV6-5
size: -
J: TRBJ1-1
DNA: TGTGCCAGCAGCGCCCTATCTAACACTGAAGCTTTCTTT
CDR3: CASSALSNTEAFF

D: TRBD1
V: TRBV6-6
size: -
J: TRBJ2-7
DNA: TGTGCCAGCATCGAACAGGGGCTCCACGAGCAGTACTTC
CDR3: CASIEQGLHEQYF

D: -
V: TRBV18
size: -
J: TRBJ1-2
DNA: TGTGCCAGCTCACCTGAGGCTGGCGTCTATGGCTACACCTTC
CDR3: CASSPEAGVYGYTF

D: TRBD2
V: TRBV9
size: -
J: TRBJ2-1
DNA: TGTGCCAGCAGAGGCGGGAGGGACTACAATGAGCAGTTCTTC
CDR3: CASRGGRDYNEQFF

D: -
V: TRBV14
size: few
J: TRBJ1-2
DNA: TGTGCCAGCAGCCAAGATCTAGGGGACTATGGCTACACCTTC
CDR3: CASSQDLGDYGYTF

D: TRBD1
V: TRBV9
size: -
J: TRBJ1-1
DNA: TGTGCCAGCAGCGTCGAAACAGGGGGCACTGAAGCTTTCTTT
CDR3: CASSVETGGTEAFF

D: -
V: TRBV5-8
size: -
J: TRBJ2-7
DNA: TGTGCCAGCAGCTTGGAGCCGGGAGCATACGAGCAGTACTTC
CDR3: CASSLEPGAYEQYF